Below are 24 T cell receptor beta chains sequenced from a single sample in a study of T cell changes during pregnancy in multiple sclerosis. TCRdb keeps only in-frame clones here, not all; method: immunoSEQ multiplex PCR. The sample has about 68,000 clones; about 91% are singletons. The sequencing here drew on peripheral blood, taken in the first trimester of pregnancy. These receptors originate from a female donor with multiple sclerosis, enrolled in a pregnancy study.

This chain links TRBV19 with TRBJ1-5; D not resolved. The germline V and J ends were trimmed by 3 bases and 0 bases, with 6 bases remaining between them. CDR1 and CDR2 (germline): LNHDA, SQIVND (reference sequence). This CDR3 is built from 14 residues. CDR3 DNA: TGTGCCAGTAGTATCCTGTATAGCAATCAGCCCCAGCATTTT. This encodes CASSILYSNQPQHF.

V and J are TRBV6-6 and TRBJ1-1; D may be TRBD1 (5 bases). V lost 4 bases and J lost 3, with 12 bases in between. The CDR3 is 14 residues long. Per germline, CDR1 MNHNY and CDR2 SVGAGI (reference sequence). CDR3 coding DNA: TGTGCCAGCAGTTCCCGGGGGTACGACACTGAAGCTTTCTTT. It yields the protein CASSSRGYDTEAFF.

J is TRBJ2-3 and V is TRBV27, with TRBD2 identical over 14 bases. Germline loops: CDR1 MNHEY, CDR2 SMNVEV (reference sequence). With 6 bases clipped from V and 6 bases from J, the junction kept 8 bases outside the gene matches. CDR3 length equals 16 residues. The CDR3 DNA reads as TGTGCCAGCAGCTCCCGACTAGCGGGGGGGGCGGATACGCAGTATTTT. Translation: CASSSRLAGGADTQYF.

The chain carries TRBV10-3 and TRBJ2-5, with a tentative D call TRBD1 (5 bases). V lost 9 bases and J 1 base, leaving 12 bases between the germline ends. Germline V gene lookup returns CDR1 ENHRY and CDR2 SYGVKD. The CDR3 consists of 13 residues. The CDR3: CAIRRGLQETQYF. The CDR3 region has the DNA TGTGCCATAAGAAGGGGCCTCCAAGAGACCCAGTACTTC.

The gene calls are TRBV28 and TRBJ2-1; a weak D match, TRBD2 (5 bases). CDR1 and CDR2 from the germline V gene are MDHEN and SYDVKM. Trimming took 2 bases from V and 4 from J, leaving 9 bases between them. There are 14 residues in the CDR3. CDR3: CASSLRAVYNEQFF. In nucleotides, the CDR3 is TGTGCCAGCAGTTTACGAGCGGTATACAATGAGCAGTTCTTC.

This clone was observed a single time. The chain employs TRBV5-8 and TRBJ2-5; TRBD2 matches at 15 bases. The germline gives CDR1 SGHTS, CDR2 YDEGEE. The trim removed 4 bases at V and 2 bases at J, leaving 6 bases unmatched. There are 17 residues in the CDR3. The chain's CDR3 is CASSPGLAGGIQETQYF. CDR3 sequence (DNA): TGTGCCAGCAGCCCCGGACTAGCGGGAGGGATACAAGAGACCCAGTACTTC.

J is TRBJ2-7 and V is TRBV7-9; 13 bases are shared with TRBD2. The CDR3 totals 16 residues. Germline values: CDR1 SEHNR, CDR2 FQNEAQ (reference sequence). With 5 bases clipped from V and 3 bases from J, the junction kept 7 bases outside the gene matches. The CDR3 DNA reads TGTGCCAGCAGCCCAATCCGGACTAGCGGGAGCTACGAGCAGTACTTC. Translated: CASSPIRTSGSYEQYF.

The V and J genes are TRBV30 and TRBJ1-1, with D unresolved. Germline CDR1 is GTSNPN and CDR2 is SVGIG (reference sequence). The CDR3 totals 13 residues. V gave up 0 bases and J gave up 3 bases, with 8 bases separating them. The CDR3 DNA sequence: TGTGCCTGGAGTGTAGCGGCCTACACTGAAGCTTTCTTT. Its translation is CAWSVAAYTEAFF.

The chain has TRBV5-1 and TRBJ2-1; 11 bases are shared with TRBD2. Germline V CDR1 and CDR2: SGHRS, YFSETQ. V lost 1 base, J lost 4 bases, and 4 bases stayed unmatched. The CDR3 length is 16 residues. The CDR3 DNA sequence: TGCGCCAGCAGCTTGTCCCGGACTAGCGGGTACAATGAGCAGTTCTTC. It is translated as CASSLSRTSGYNEQFF.

This rearrangement joins TRBV7-2 to TRBJ2-2; 8 positions agree with TRBD2. In germline, CDR1 is SGHTA, CDR2 FQGNSA. With V trimmed by 10 bases and J by 3 bases, 10 bases remained unmatched. The CDR3 is 15 amino acids. The CDR3 sequence: CATLLPGGYTGELFF. CDR3 DNA: TGTGCCACCCTACTTCCGGGGGGGTACACCGGGGAGCTGTTTTTT.

The chain uses TRBV18 and TRBJ2-1; TRBD1 matches at 9 bases. CDR1 is KGHSH and CDR2 is LQKENI in the germline V gene. The V gene end was trimmed by 6 bases and the J gene end by 7 bases; junction bases not matched to a gene: 13. The CDR3 has 16 residues. CDR3 DNA sequence: TGTGCCAGCTCTAACTCCGGGACAGGGAGAAGAAATGAGCAGTTCTTC. Translating gives CASSNSGTGRRNEQFF. Full variable domain (missing parts from reference TRBV18 and TRBJ2-1): NAGVMQNPRHLVRRRGQEARLRCSPMKGHSHVYWYRQLPEEGLKFMVYLQKENIIDESGMPKERFSAEFPKEGPSILRIQQVVRGDSAAYFCASSNSGTGRRNEQFFGPGTRLTVL.

The rearrangement joins TRBV30 to TRBJ1-6, with D tentatively TRBD1 (6 bases). The CDR3 extends over 13 amino acids. The germline gives CDR1 GTSNPN, CDR2 SVGIG (reference sequence). V was clipped by 5 bases and J by 8 bases, with 13 bases between them. The CDR3 DNA sequence: TGTGCCTGGGATCAGGGGCTGGATTCACCCCTCCACTTT. Protein sequence: CAWDQGLDSPLHF.

The chain combines TRBV5-4 with TRBJ2-7; D remains ambiguous. With 9 bases removed from V and 2 bases from J, the gap between germline ends came to 15 bases. The CDR3 is made up of 13 amino acids. CDR1 is SGHNT, CDR2 YYREEE, per germline (reference sequence). CDR3 nucleotides: TGTGCCACCTCGCTAGGCTCTACCTACGAGCAGTACTTC. Residues: CATSLGSTYEQYF.

This CDR3 is CASRVGGTGELFF. CDR3 DNA: TGTGCCAGCAGAGTTGGCGGTACCGGGGAGCTGTTTTTT. This chain uses TRBV2 with TRBJ2-2, with D unresolved. This CDR3 region has 13 residues. V was cut by 6 bases and J by 5 bases, with 10 bases left in between. In germline, CDR1 is SNHLY, CDR2 FYNNEI.

The chain links TRBV25-1 to TRBJ2-2; 9 nucleotides match TRBD2. The germline V gene encodes CDR1 MGHDK and CDR2 SYGVNS. V trimming: 1 base; J trimming: 3 bases; junction bases outside the gene matches: 6. This CDR3 is built from 17 residues. CDR3 protein: CASSEFGLAGYTGELFF. The DNA for the CDR3 is TGTGCCAGCAGTGAATTCGGGCTAGCGGGGTACACCGGGGAGCTGTTTTTT. The full variable domain, with the rest looked up from reference TRBV25-1 and TRBJ2-2, is EADIYQTPRYLVIGTGKKITLECSQTMGHDKMYWYQQDPGMELHLIHYSYGVNSTEKGDLSSESTVSRIRTEHFPLTLESARPSHTSQYLCASSEFGLAGYTGELFFGEGSRLTVL.

V gene TRBV5-1 combines with J gene TRBJ1-1, with 8 bases identical to TRBD1. The CDR3 has 15 residues. Germline loops: CDR1 SGHRS, CDR2 YFSETQ. Trimming took 0 bases from V and 1 from J; bases not matched to a gene: 2. CDR3 region: CASSLGGTGNTEAFF. The CDR3 DNA sequence: TGCGCCAGCAGCTTGGGAGGGACAGGGAACACTGAAGCTTTCTTT.

The chain uses TRBV7-2 and TRBJ1-2; TRBD1 matches at 7 bases. The CDR3 extends over 14 amino acids. The V segment lost 4 bases and the J segment 8 bases; nucleotides outside the gene matches: 10. Germline V lookup: CDR1 SGHTA, CDR2 FQGNSA. CDR3 protein: CASSSWGQPSGYTF. The CDR3 DNA follows: TGTGCCAGCAGCTCGTGGGGACAGCCCTCAGGCTACACCTTC.

The V call is TRBV18, the J call TRBJ2-5; the match to TRBD2 covers 10 bases. With V trimmed by 0 bases and J by 5 bases, 12 bases remained unmatched. Germline loops: CDR1 KGHSH, CDR2 LQKENI. This CDR3 contains 18 residues. CDR3 loop: CASSPPLTSGVLRETQYF. The CDR3 DNA follows: TGTGCCAGCTCACCACCTCTCACTAGCGGGGTTCTGAGGGAGACCCAGTACTTC.

This clone showed up just once. V is TRBV7-9 and J is TRBJ2-3, with 8 bases fitting TRBD2. Germline values: CDR1 SEHNR, CDR2 FQNEAQ (reference sequence). Germline trimming cut 11 bases from V and 2 bases from J; bases unmatched to any gene: 9. The CDR3 is made up of 14 amino acids. The DNA for the CDR3 is TGTGCCTGTCTACTAGCGGCTCCCACAGATACGCAGTATTTT. Its translation: CACLLAAPTDTQYF.

V usage is TRBV4-1 and J usage is TRBJ2-3, with no clear D. The CDR3 runs to 17 residues. The V and J ends lost 5 bases and 3 bases respectively, with 21 bases between them. CDR1 MGHRA and CDR2 YSYEKL come from the germline V gene. In DNA, the CDR3 is TGCGCCAGCAGCGTGAGAGGCGAGCCCCTCAGTACAGATACGCAGTATTTT. It is translated as CASSVRGEPLSTDTQYF.

This clone was seen only a few times. The chain carries TRBV7-8 and TRBJ1-2; 7 bases are shared with TRBD1. The V gene end was trimmed by 2 bases and the J gene end by 7 bases; junction bases not matched to a gene: 4. Per the germline V gene, CDR1 is SGHVS and CDR2 is FQNEAQ. The CDR3 is made up of 13 amino acids. CDR3 residues: CASSLPDRTGYTF. The CDR3 DNA follows: TGTGCCAGCAGCTTACCGGACAGGACTGGCTACACCTTC.

The chain carries TRBV9 and TRBJ1-4; D not resolved. This CDR3 has 14 residues. Germline CDR1 and CDR2: SGDLS and YYNGEE. Trimming removed 2 bases at V and 0 bases at J, with 5 bases between. CDR3 nucleotide sequence: TGTGCCAGCAGCGTGCAGGCAACTAATGAAAAACTGTTTTTT. Its translation is CASSVQATNEKLFF.

This chain joins TRBV4-2 and TRBJ1-5; weak D call: TRBD1 (6 bases). The germline gives CDR1 LGHNA, CDR2 YNFKEQ. This CDR3 contains 15 residues. Between the trimmed V and J ends, which lost 2 bases and 9 bases, there was a span of 17 bases. The CDR3 DNA reads TGTGCCAGCAGCCAAAACAGGGAAGTAGATCTGCCCCAGCATTTT. Its protein is CASSQNREVDLPQHF.

The genes are TRBV28 and TRBJ2-7, with 9 bases that match TRBD2. This CDR3 is built from 15 residues. The V and J ends lost 10 bases and 8 bases, in that order; junction bases with no gene match: 18. CDR1 and CDR2 from the germline V gene are MDHEN and SYDVKM. CDR3 DNA sequence: TGTGCCACAGATAGCGGGAGACCAATCAGGAGTAAGCAGTACTTC. It is translated as CATDSGRPIRSKQYF.